Sequencing of this T cell receptor beta chain was carried out in a study of shared clonotypes between healthy human individuals. A few counts support this clone. TCRdb's table, derived via immunoSEQ multiplex PCR, lists solely in-frame clones and lacks some. This sample has 2 million to 3 million clones, with 93% found just once. The germline V gene encodes CDR1 MNHEY and CDR2 SVGAGI. V lost 2 bases, J lost 7 bases, and 8 bases lay in between. The CDR3 has 12 amino acids. The sequence was obtained from a man aged 18 to 29 in good health. Some clones in this sample may be carry-over from other donors' samples. J is TRBJ1-1 and V is TRBV6-5; D unclear. Sequencing was carried out using naive CD4+ T cells from PBMCs. Noted subset: CD45RA+ positively selected. This CDR3 is CASSYHLGEAFF. CDR3 coding DNA: TGTGCCAGCAGTTACCACCTGGGTGAAGCTTTCTTT.